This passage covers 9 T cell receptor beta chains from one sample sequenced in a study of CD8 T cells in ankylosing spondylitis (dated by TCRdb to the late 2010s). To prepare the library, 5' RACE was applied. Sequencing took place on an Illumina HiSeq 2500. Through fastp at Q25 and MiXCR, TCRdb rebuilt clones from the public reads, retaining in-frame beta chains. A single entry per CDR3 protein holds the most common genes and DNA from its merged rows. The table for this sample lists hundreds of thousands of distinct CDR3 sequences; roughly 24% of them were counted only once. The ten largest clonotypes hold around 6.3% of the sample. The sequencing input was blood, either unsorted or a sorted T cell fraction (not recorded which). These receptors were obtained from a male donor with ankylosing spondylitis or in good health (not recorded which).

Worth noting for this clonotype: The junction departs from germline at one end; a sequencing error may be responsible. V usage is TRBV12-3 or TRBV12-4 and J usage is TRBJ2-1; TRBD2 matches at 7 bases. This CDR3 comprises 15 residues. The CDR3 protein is CASSKRDPDYSEQFF. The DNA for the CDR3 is TGTGCCAGCAGTAAGCGGGACCCGGACTACAGTGAGCAGTTCTTC.

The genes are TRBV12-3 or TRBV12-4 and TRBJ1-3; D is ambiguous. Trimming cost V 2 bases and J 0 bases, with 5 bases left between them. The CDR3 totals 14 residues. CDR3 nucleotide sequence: TGTGCCAGCAGTTTAACGAGCTCTGGAAACACCATATATTTT. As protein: CASSLTSSGNTIYF.

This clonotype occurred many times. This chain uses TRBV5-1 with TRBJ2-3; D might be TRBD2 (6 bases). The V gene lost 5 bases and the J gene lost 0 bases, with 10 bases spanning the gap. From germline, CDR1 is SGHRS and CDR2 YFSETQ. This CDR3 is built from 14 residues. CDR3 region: CASRRLASTDTQYF. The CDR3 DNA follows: TGCGCCAGCAGACGGCTAGCGAGCACAGATACGCAGTATTTT.

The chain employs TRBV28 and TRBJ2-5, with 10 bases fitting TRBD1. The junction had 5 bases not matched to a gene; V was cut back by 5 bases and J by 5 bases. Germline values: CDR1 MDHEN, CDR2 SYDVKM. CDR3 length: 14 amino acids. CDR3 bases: TGTGCCAGCAGTCCCCGACAGGGGGCGGAGACCCAGTACTTC. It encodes CASSPRQGAETQYF.

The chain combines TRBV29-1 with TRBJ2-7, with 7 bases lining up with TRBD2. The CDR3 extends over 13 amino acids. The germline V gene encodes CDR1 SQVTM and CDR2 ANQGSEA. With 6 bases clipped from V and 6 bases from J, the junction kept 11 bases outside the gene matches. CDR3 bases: TGCAGCGTGGGAGCGGGAAAATCCGGCGAGCAGTACTTC. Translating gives CSVGAGKSGEQYF.

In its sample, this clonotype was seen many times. The CDR3 DNA is TGCAGTGCTCTTCCGACTAGCGGGAGGGAGTGGGATAAGTTCTTC. The encoded protein is CSALPTSGREWDKFF. This chain joins TRBV20-1 and TRBJ2-1; 14 bases agree with TRBD2. The CDR3 totals 15 residues. Trimming cost V 5 bases and J 14 bases; bases outside gene matches: 14. Germline CDR1 is DFQATT and CDR2 is SNEGSKA (reference sequence).

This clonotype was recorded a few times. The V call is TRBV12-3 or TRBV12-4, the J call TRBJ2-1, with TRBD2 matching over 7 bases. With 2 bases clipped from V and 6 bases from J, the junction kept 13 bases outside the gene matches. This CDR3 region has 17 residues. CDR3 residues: CASSLKGGGGVGNEQFF. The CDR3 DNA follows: TGTGCCAGCAGTTTAAAGGGCGGCGGGGGTGTCGGCAATGAGCAGTTCTTC.

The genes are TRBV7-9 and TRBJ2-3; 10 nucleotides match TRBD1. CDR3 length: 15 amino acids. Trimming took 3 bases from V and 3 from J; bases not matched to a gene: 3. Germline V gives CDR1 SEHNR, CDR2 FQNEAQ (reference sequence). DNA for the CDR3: TGTGCCAGCAGCTTGACAGGGGGCGAGACAGATACGCAGTATTTT. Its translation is CASSLTGGETDTQYF.

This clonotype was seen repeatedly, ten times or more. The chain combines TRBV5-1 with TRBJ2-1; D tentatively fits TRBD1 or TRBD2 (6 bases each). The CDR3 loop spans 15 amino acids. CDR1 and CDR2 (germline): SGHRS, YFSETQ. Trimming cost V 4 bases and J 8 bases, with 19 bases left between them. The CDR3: CASSPMTGRQDEQFF. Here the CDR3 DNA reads TGCGCCAGCAGCCCAATGACCGGGAGACAGGATGAGCAGTTCTTC.